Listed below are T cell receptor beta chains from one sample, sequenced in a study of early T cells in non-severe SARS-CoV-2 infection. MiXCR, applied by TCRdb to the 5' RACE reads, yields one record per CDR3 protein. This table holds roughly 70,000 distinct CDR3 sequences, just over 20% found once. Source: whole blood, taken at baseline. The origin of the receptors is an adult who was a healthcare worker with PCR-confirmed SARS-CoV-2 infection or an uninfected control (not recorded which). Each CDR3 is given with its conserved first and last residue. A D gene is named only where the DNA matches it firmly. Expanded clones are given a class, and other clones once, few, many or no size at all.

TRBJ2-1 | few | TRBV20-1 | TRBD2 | TGCAGTGCACAACCTCCTAGCGGGGGTTACAATGAGCAGTTCTTC | CSAQPPSGGYNEQFF
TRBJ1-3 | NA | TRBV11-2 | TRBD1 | TGTGCCAGCAGCCATCGGACAGGTAGCTCTGGAAACACCATATATTTT | CASSHRTGSSGNTIYF
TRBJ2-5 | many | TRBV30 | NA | TGTGCCTGGAGTGTTCACCCAACAGGAGAGACCCAGTACTTC | CAWSVHPTGETQYF
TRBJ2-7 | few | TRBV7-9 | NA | TGTGCCAGCAGCTTAGCCGCGGCGGCCGAGCAGTACTTC | CASSLAAAAEQYF
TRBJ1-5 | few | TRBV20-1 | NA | TGCAGTGCCAGGACAGCCTTTAGCAATCAGCCCCAGCATTTT | CSARTAFSNQPQHF
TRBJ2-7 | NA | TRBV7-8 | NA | TGTGCCAGCAGCTTATTCCAGGGTAAAGAGCAGTACTTC | CASSLFQGKEQYF
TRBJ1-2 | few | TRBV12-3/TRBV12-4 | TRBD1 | TGTGCCAGCAAGGGACAGGGCAACTATGGCTACACCTTC | CASKGQGNYGYTF
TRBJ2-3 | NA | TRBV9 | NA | TGTGCCAGCAGCACTAGTGCCCGTCACACAGATACGCAGTATTTT | CASSTSARHTDTQYF
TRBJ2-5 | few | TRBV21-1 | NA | TGTGCCAGCCGCAACGACCCCCACCACAGGATGGAGACCCAGTACTTC | CASRNDPHHRMETQYF
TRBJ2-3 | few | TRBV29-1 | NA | TGCAGCGCCCTTTATGCCCCCGCGACAGATACGCAGTATTTT | CSALYAPATDTQYF
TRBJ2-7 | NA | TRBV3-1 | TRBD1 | TGTGCCAGCAGTCCTAAAGCTGGACAGGGGCCGGACGAGCAGTACTTC | CASSPKAGQGPDEQYF
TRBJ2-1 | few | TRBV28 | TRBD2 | TGTGCCAGCAGTGGACTAGCGGGGGGCGAGCAGTTCTTC | CASSGLAGGEQFF
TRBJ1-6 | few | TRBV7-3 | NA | TGTGCCAGCAGCGTCAGAGAAAATTCACCCCTCCACTTT | CASSVRENSPLHF
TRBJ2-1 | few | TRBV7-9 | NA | TGTGCCAGCAGCTTAAAGGACCGCTTCTACGATGAGCAGTTCTTC | CASSLKDRFYDEQFF
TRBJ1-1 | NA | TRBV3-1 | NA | TGTGCCAGCAGCCAAGGAGGGTCGTTAGCTTTCTTT | CASSQGGSLAFF
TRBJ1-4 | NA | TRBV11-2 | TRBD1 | TGTGCCAGCAGCACAGGGGGGGGACTGTTTTTT | CASSTGGGLFF
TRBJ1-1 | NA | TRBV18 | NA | TGTGCCAGCTCACCACAACGCTCGGGACTCCACACTGAAGCTTTCTTT | CASSPQRSGLHTEAFF
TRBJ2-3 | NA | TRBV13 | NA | TGTGCCAGCAGCTCGCTGGGGGGACTCGCAGATACGCAGTATTTT | CASSSLGGLADTQYF
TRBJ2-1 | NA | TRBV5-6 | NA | TGTGCCAGCAGCCCAGGGGGGGTCAAGCGGGAGCAGTTCTTC | CASSPGGVKREQFF
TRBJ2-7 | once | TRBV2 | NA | TGTGCCAGCAGTAGGGACGGACGATACGAGCAGTACTTC | CASSRDGRYEQYF
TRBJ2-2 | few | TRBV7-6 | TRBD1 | TGTGCCAGCAGCTTGCAGGGACAGCTCACCGGGGAGCTGTTTTTT | CASSLQGQLTGELFF
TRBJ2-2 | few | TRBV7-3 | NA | TGTGCCAGCAGCTTAACCCCCAGGGTAGTTAACACCGGGGAGCTGTTTTTT | CASSLTPRVVNTGELFF
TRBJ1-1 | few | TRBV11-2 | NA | TGTGCCAGCAGCTTCAGATCGGCGGCTTTCTTT | CASSFRSAAFF
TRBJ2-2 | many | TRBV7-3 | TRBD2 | TGTGCCAGCAGGAGCGGGGGGAACACCGGGGAGCTGTTTTTT | CASRSGGNTGELFF
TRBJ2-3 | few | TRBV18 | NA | TGTGCCAGCTTGCCCTACGGGGGCGCAGATACGCAGTATTTT | CASLPYGGADTQYF
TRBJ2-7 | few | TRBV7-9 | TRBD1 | TGTGCCAGCAGCAGTCGGACAGGGGCCACCTACGAGCAGTACTTC | CASSSRTGATYEQYF
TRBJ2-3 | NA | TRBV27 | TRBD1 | TGTGCCAGCAGGGCAGGGACAGGCACAGATACGCAGTATTTT | CASRAGTGTDTQYF